The rows below give T cell receptor beta chains drawn from one sample of a study of blood T cells in healthy people across ages. MiXCR, applied by TCRdb to the 5' RACE reads, yields one record per CDR3 protein. The sample contains fewer than 650,000 distinct CDR3 sequences, around a quarter of which appear only once. The same data also contributed to another study, on T cells of mothers and their children.

Sequencing input: blood. The receptors here all came from a boy aged 2 to 10 in good health. Each CDR3 is given with its conserved first and last residue. A D gene is named only where the DNA matches it firmly. A row's size may be missing; if present it is once, few, many or a size class.

.,TRBD2,TRBJ2-5,TRBV6-6,TGTGCCAGCAGTTATGGGACTAACTGGGAGACCCAGTACTTC,CASSYGTNWETQYF
once,.,TRBJ2-7,TRBV11-2,TGTGCCAGCAGTCATTGGGAGGATTCCTACGAGCAGTACTTC,CASSHWEDSYEQYF
few,TRBD2,TRBJ2-1,TRBV12-3/TRBV12-4,TGTGCCAGCAGTTTTACTAGCGGGGCTAGGGAGCAGTTCTTC,CASSFTSGAREQFF
.,.,TRBJ1-1,TRBV5-1,TGCGCCAGCAGCTATGGACAGCCGAACACTGAAGCTTTCTTT,CASSYGQPNTEAFF
few,.,TRBJ1-4,TRBV10-3,TGTGCCATCGTACGGGCCGTAAAACTGTTTTTT,CAIVRAVKLFF
few,TRBD1,TRBJ2-5,TRBV5-1,TGCGCCAGCAGCTTGGACAGGGGGTGGAAAGAGACCCAGTACTTC,CASSLDRGWKETQYF
.,.,TRBJ1-1,TRBV19,TGTGCCAGTACTTGGACGGTGAACACTGAAGCTTTCTTT,CASTWTVNTEAFF
.,.,TRBJ2-6,TRBV20-1,TGCAGTGCTAGTAGTACCCCTGGGGGGGCCAACGTCCTGACTTTC,CSASSTPGGANVLTF
.,.,TRBJ2-7,TRBV6-2/TRBV6-3,TGTGCCAGCAGTTACTCGATTCCAGCCTCCTACGAGCAGTACTTC,CASSYSIPASYEQYF
.,.,TRBJ2-4,TRBV7-9,TGTGCCAGCAGCTTAACAGGGGACTCCAAAAACATTCAGTACTTC,CASSLTGDSKNIQYF
.,.,TRBJ2-1,TRBV7-6,TGTGCCAGCAGCCCAGGGTCCAATGAGCAGTTCTTC,CASSPGSNEQFF
few,.,TRBJ1-3,TRBV19,TGTGCCAGTACCCTTGGTGGGTTTTCTGGAAACACCATATATTTT,CASTLGGFSGNTIYF
.,TRBD2,TRBJ2-7,TRBV4-2,TGTGCCAGCAGCCAAGATAATAGCGTAGCGGGGGTGACCTACGAGCAGTACTTC,CASSQDNSVAGVTYEQYF
.,.,TRBJ2-7,TRBV29-1,TGCAGCGTTGAACTTCAGGGAATCTCCTACGAGCAGTACTTC,CSVELQGISYEQYF
.,.,TRBJ1-6,TRBV18,TGTGCCAGCTCACCTCAGGGAGTAGGTAATTCACCCCTCCACTTT,CASSPQGVGNSPLHF
few,.,TRBJ1-1,TRBV4-3,TGCGCCAGCAGCCGTCATCGGGGGTCCCTCATGAACACTGAAGCTTTCTTT,CASSRHRGSLMNTEAFF
.,.,TRBJ2-1,TRBV7-6,TGTGCCAGCAGCTTAGGGGTTGGGCGGGTTTCCTACAATGAGCAGTTCTTC,CASSLGVGRVSYNEQFF
.,.,TRBJ2-5,TRBV7-8,TGTGCCAGCAGCCCGACTAGGCTGCTTAGGGAGACCCAGTACTTC,CASSPTRLLRETQYF
few,TRBD2,TRBJ2-1,TRBV7-9,TGTGCCAGCAGCTTAGGATGGACCAGCATAGCGGGGTACAATGAGCAGTTCTTC,CASSLGWTSIAGYNEQFF
few,TRBD2,TRBJ2-4,TRBV2,TGTGCCAGCAGTATAAGCGGGAGCGGAACCAAAAACATTCAGTACTTC,CASSISGSGTKNIQYF
.,.,TRBJ2-7,TRBV11-2,TGTGCCAGCAGCGCCAAGGGGGTATGGGGGGGCCTGTACGAGCAGTACTTC,CASSAKGVWGGLYEQYF
few,.,TRBJ2-7,TRBV24-1,TGTGCCACCAGTGATTCGACGGACCCCTACGAGCAGTACTTC,CATSDSTDPYEQYF
few,.,TRBJ2-1,TRBV24-1,TGTGCCACCAGTCCCCGACTAGTGGACAATGAGCAGTTCTTC,CATSPRLVDNEQFF
.,.,TRBJ2-1,TRBV19,TGTGCCAGTAGTACTACTAGCAATGAGCAGTTCTTC,CASSTTSNEQFF
.,.,TRBJ2-7,TRBV5-4,TGTGCCAGCAGATTGTCGACCTCACCCTACGAGCAGTACTTC,CASRLSTSPYEQYF
few,.,TRBJ1-6,TRBV3-1,TGTGCCAGCAGCCAAGGCTACTTCAACTATAATTCACCCCTCCACTTT,CASSQGYFNYNSPLHF
few,.,TRBJ1-2,TRBV11-2,TGTGCCAGCAGCGCCGCCAGGCGTAGCGCCTTC,CASSAARRSAF
few,TRBD2,TRBJ2-7,TRBV14,TGTGCCAGCAGCCTCCTAACCGGGACTAGCGGGGGGAGATTGTCCTACGAGCAGTACTTC,CASSLLTGTSGGRLSYEQYF
many,.,TRBJ2-5,TRBV20-1,TGCAGTGCTAGAGTGATGGGGGGCGGGGAGACCCAGTACTTC,CSARVMGGGETQYF
.,.,TRBJ2-7,TRBV29-1,TGCAGCGTTGAAAGCGGTGGTCCATACGAGCAGTACTTC,CSVESGGPYEQYF
few,.,TRBJ2-5,TRBV6-2/TRBV6-3,TGTGCCAGCAGTACTACGGCCGGGGAGACCCAGTACTTC,CASSTTAGETQYF
few,TRBD2,TRBJ2-1,TRBV20-1,TGCAGTGCTAGACTCTATAGCGGGAGCTCCTACAATGAGCAGTTCTTC,CSARLYSGSSYNEQFF
.,.,TRBJ2-5,TRBV7-2,TGTGCCAGCAGCTTGGAGGGTTTCAAAGAGACCCAGCACTTC,CASSLEGFKETQHF
.,.,TRBJ1-1,TRBV5-1,TGCGCCAGCAGCTTGGGACGGATCCTTGGTGAAGCTTTCTTT,CASSLGRILGEAFF
.,.,TRBJ2-4,TRBV28,TGTGCCAGCAGTTTGGACATCCCGAGGGACATTCAGTACTTC,CASSLDIPRDIQYF
few,.,TRBJ1-2,TRBV20-1,TGCAGTGCTAGTCCCGGGTTCAACTATGGCTACACCTTC,CSASPGFNYGYTF
.,.,TRBJ2-5,TRBV27,TGTGCCAGCAGGCACCTCGGGAAAGAGACCCAGTACTTC,CASRHLGKETQYF
.,.,TRBJ1-1,TRBV7-9,TGTGCCAGCAGCTCAGAAGGCACGAGCACTGAAGCTTTCTTT,CASSSEGTSTEAFF
.,.,TRBJ2-5,TRBV6-2/TRBV6-3,TGTGCCAGCATCCCCGCAGGGCCAGCAGGGACCCAGTACTTC,CASIPAGPAGTQYF
.,TRBD2,TRBJ2-1,TRBV15,TGTGCCACCAGCCGGGGACTAGCGGGGTTAAATGAGCAGTTCTTC,CATSRGLAGLNEQFF
.,.,TRBJ2-7,TRBV21-1,TGTGCCAGACCGGGACAGGGAATCTACGAGCAGTACTTC,CARPGQGIYEQYF
.,.,TRBJ2-7,TRBV10-3,TGTGCCATCAGTAAAGACAGGCGAAGCTCCTACGAGCAGTACTTC,CAISKDRRSSYEQYF
once,.,TRBJ1-3,TRBV2,TGTGCCAGCAGTGAAAGGGGGGATAGAAACACCATATATTTT,CASSERGDRNTIYF
.,TRBD2,TRBJ2-7,TRBV6-5,TGTGCCAGCTCAGACCGGGGGGTATTAGTCCCGGAGTACTTC,CASSDRGVLVPEYF
few,.,TRBJ1-5,TRBV12-3/TRBV12-4,TGTGCCAGCAGTTCAGAACAGGGATACAATCAGCCCCAGCATTTT,CASSSEQGYNQPQHF
few,.,TRBJ2-2,TRBV10-3,TGTGCCACTCGAATAGGCACCGGGGAGCTGTTTTTT,CATRIGTGELFF
.,TRBD1,TRBJ1-2,TRBV29-1,TGCAGCGCCCGGACAGGTACTAACTATGGCTACACCTTC,CSARTGTNYGYTF
.,.,TRBJ2-3,TRBV20-1,TGCAGTGCTCCCTACACAGATACGCAGTATTTT,CSAPYTDTQYF
few,.,TRBJ1-4,TRBV4-1,TGCGCCAGCAGCCAAGATCCAGACCCCGGAGAAAAACTGTTTTTT,CASSQDPDPGEKLFF
many,TRBD2,TRBJ2-5,TRBV27,TGTGCCAGCAGTACCTCTGGACTAGCGGGTAGAGAGACCCAGTACTTC,CASSTSGLAGRETQYF
few,TRBD1,TRBJ1-2,TRBV27,TGTGCCAGCAGCCTAGGACAGGGATGGTCTAACTATGGCTACACCTTC,CASSLGQGWSNYGYTF
.,TRBD1,TRBJ2-1,TRBV20-1,TGCAGTGCTAGAGATCTCCAGGGGGCTGAAAATGAGCAGTTCTTC,CSARDLQGAENEQFF
.,.,TRBJ2-3,TRBV7-2,TGTGCCAGCAGCGCCCAAGCTGGGACAGATACGCAGTATTTT,CASSAQAGTDTQYF
few,.,TRBJ1-2,TRBV6-6,TGTGCCAGCACCCCACCAGGGGTGGTTAACTATGGCTACACCTTC,CASTPPGVVNYGYTF
.,TRBD1,TRBJ1-1,TRBV20-1,TGCAGTGCTAGAGATGTTCCGGACAGGGGCAGACTGGACACTGAAGCTTTCTTT,CSARDVPDRGRLDTEAFF
few,.,TRBJ2-7,TRBV12-3/TRBV12-4,TGTGCCAGCAGTTTTGGGTTTCCCTCCTACGAGCAGTACTTC,CASSFGFPSYEQYF
.,TRBD2,TRBJ2-1,TRBV6-2/TRBV6-3,TGTGCCAGCAGTTATAGCGGGGGGCCAAAGCAGTTCTTC,CASSYSGGPKQFF